This paragraph covers one T cell receptor beta chain sequence. The entry originates in a study of blood T cell repertoires in COVID-19. Study background: Italy, Spain and the United States were the sources of the convalescent and acute COVID-19 samples. T cells, B-cell-depleted T cells, or PBMCs supplied cDNA or gDNA.

The V segment lost 4 bases and the J segment 0 bases; nucleotides outside the gene matches: 12. This CDR3 is built from 20 residues. Germline V gives CDR1 LGHNA, CDR2 YSLEER. The authors' processing: Amplification of reference gene primers provided the estimated nucleated cell counts. The assay was immunoSEQ multiplex PCR, and TCRdb's table has in-frame clones only and misses some. V and J calls and clone size are copied from that table; D and trimming were computed from the DNA. The repertoire consists of 55,000 to 65,000 clones, with 70% to 90% occurring once and the leading ten covering about 7.2%.

This chain joins TRBV4-3 and TRBJ2-5, with 15 bases that match TRBD2. Material: peripheral blood. The receptor was isolated from a man in his sixties with active or convalescent COVID-19. The DNA for the CDR3 is TGCGCCAGCAGCCTTTCCACGGGACTAGCGGGGGGCGGGTACCAAGAGACCCAGTACTTC. It is translated as CASSLSTGLAGGGYQETQYF.